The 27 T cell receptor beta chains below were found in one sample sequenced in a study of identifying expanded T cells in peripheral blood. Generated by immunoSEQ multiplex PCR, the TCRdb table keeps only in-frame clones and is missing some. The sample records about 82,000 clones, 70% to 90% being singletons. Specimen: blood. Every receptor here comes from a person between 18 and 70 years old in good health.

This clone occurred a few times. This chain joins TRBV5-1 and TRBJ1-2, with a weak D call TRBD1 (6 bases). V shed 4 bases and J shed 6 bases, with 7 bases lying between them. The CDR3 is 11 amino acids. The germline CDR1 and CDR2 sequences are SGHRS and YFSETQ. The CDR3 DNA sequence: TGCGCCAGCAGCCACAGGGATGGCTACACCTTC. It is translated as CASSHRDGYTF.

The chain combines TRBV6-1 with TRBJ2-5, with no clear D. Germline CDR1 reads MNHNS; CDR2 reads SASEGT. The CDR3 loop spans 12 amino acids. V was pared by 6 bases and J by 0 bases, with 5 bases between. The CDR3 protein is CASRRYQETQYF. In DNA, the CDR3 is TGTGCCAGCAGACGGTACCAAGAGACCCAGTACTTC.

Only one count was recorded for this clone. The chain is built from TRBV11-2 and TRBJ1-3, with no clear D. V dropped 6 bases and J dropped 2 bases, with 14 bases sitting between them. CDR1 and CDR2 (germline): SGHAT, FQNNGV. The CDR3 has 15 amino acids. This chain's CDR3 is CASRQPGKTGNTIYF. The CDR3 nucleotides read TGTGCCAGCAGACAACCGGGGAAAACTGGAAACACCATATATTTT.

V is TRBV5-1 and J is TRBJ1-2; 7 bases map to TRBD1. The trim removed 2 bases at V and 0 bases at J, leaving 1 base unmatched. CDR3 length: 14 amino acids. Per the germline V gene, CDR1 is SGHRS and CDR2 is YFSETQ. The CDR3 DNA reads TGCGCCAGCAGCTTCCAGGGGGCTAACTATGGCTACACCTTC. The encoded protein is CASSFQGANYGYTF.

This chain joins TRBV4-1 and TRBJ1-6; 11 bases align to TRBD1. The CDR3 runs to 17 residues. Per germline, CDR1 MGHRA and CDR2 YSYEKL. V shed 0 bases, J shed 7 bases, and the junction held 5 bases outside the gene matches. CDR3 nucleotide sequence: TGCGCCAGCAGCCAAGAGAGGACAGGGGGCCAAAATTCACCCCTCCACTTT. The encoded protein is CASSQERTGGQNSPLHF.

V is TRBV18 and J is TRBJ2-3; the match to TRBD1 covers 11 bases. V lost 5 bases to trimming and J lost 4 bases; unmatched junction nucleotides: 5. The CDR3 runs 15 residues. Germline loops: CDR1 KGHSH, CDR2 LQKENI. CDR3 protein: CASSTGTGGPDTQYF. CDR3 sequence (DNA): TGTGCCAGCTCAACGGGGACAGGGGGGCCAGATACGCAGTATTTT.

CDR3 protein: CASSQTNNRQGNYGYTF. The CDR3 bases are TGTGCCAGCAGCCAAACCAATAACCGACAGGGTAACTATGGCTACACCTTC. The chain is built from TRBV7-9 and TRBJ1-2; 7 bases map to TRBD1. CDR3 length equals 17 residues. In germline, CDR1 is SEHNR, CDR2 FQNEAQ (reference sequence). Germline trimming cut 5 bases from V and 1 base from J; bases unmatched to any gene: 13.

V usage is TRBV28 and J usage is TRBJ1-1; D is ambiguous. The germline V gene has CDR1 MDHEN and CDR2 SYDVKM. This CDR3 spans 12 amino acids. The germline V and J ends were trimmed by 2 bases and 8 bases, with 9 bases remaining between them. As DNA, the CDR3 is TGTGCCAGCAGTTTACGAGGATCCGAAGCTTTCTTT. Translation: CASSLRGSEAFF.

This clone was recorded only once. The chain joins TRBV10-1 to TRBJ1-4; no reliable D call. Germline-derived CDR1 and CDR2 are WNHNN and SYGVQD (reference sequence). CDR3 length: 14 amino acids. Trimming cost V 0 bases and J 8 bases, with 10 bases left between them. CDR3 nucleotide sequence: TGCGCCAGCAGTGAGTCGCCGGGAGCGGAAAAACTGTTTTTT. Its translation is CASSESPGAEKLFF.

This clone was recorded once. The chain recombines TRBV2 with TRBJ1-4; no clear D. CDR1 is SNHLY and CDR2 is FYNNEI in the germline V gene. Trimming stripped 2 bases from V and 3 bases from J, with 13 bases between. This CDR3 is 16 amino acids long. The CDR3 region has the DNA TGTGCCAGCAGTGAAACTGTAGGCCTTTCTAATGAAAAACTGTTTTTT. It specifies CASSETVGLSNEKLFF.

The CDR3 spells CASSLETVRRGYTF. CDR3 DNA sequence: TGTGCCAGCAGCTTAGAGACAGTCCGGAGAGGCTACACCTTC. This chain joins TRBV11-2 and TRBJ1-2, with a tentative D call TRBD1 (5 bases). This CDR3 has 14 residues. Trimming stripped 0 bases from V and 8 bases from J, with 13 bases between. Per germline, CDR1 SGHAT and CDR2 FQNNGV.

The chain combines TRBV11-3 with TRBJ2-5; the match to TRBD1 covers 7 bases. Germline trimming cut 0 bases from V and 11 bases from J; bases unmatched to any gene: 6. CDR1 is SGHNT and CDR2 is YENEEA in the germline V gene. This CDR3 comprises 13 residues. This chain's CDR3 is CASSLDEGATQYF. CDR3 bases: TGTGCCAGCAGCTTAGATGAGGGGGCTACTCAGTACTTC.

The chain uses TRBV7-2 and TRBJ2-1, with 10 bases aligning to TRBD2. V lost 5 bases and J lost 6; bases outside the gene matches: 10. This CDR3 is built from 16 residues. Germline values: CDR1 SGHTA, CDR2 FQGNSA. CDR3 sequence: CASSPEVGLASNEQFF. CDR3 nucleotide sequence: TGTGCCAGCAGCCCCGAAGTGGGACTAGCGAGCAATGAGCAGTTCTTC. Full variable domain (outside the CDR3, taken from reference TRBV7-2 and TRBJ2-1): GAGVSQSPSNKVTEKGKDVELRCDPISGHTALYWYRQSLGQGLEFLIYFQGNSAPDKSGLPSDRFSAERTGGSVSTLTIQRTQQEDSAVYLCASSPEVGLASNEQFFGPGTRLTVL.

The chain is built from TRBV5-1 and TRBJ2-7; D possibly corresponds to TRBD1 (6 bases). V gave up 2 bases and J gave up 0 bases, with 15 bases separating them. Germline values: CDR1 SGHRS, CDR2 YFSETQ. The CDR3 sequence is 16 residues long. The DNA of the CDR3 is TGCGCCAGCAGCTTACCGACAGGACTTAGCTCCTACGAGCAGTACTTC. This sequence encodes CASSLPTGLSSYEQYF.

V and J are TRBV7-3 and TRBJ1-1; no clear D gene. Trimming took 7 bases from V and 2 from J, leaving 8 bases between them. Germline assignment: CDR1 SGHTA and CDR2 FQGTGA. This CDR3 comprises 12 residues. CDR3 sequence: CASKGGNTEAFF. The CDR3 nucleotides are TGTGCCAGCAAGGGAGGAAACACTGAAGCTTTCTTT.

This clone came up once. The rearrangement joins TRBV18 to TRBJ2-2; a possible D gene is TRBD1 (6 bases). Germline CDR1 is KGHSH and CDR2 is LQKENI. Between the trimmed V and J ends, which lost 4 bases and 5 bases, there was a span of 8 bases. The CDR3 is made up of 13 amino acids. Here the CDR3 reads CASSLDRTGELFF. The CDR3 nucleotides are TGTGCCAGCTCACTGGACAGAACCGGGGAGCTGTTTTTT. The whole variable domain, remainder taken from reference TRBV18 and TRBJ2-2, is NAGVMQNPRHLVRRRGQEARLRCSPMKGHSHVYWYRQLPEEGLKFMVYLQKENIIDESGMPKERFSAEFPKEGPSILRIQQVVRGDSAAYFCASSLDRTGELFFGEGSRLTVL.

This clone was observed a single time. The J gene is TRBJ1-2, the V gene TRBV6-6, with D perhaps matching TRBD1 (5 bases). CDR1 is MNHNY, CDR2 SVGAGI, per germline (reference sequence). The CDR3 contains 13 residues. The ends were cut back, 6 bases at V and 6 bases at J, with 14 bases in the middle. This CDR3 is CASRPYDSNGYTF. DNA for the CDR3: TGTGCCAGCAGACCATATGACAGCAATGGCTACACCTTC.

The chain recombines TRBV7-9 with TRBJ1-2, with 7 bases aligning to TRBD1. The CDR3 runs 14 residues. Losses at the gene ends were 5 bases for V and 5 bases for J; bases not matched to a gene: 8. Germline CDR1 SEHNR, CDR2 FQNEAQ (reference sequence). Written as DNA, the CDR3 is TGTGCCAGCAGCGCGGGACAGCTATTGTATGGCTACACCTTC. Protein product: CASSAGQLLYGYTF.

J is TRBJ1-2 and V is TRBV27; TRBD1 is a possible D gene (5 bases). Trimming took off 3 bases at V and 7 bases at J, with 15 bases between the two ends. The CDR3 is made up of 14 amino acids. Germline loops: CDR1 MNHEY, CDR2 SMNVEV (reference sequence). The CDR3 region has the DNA TGTGCCAGCAGTTTCCGGGACGGGAGAAGTGGCTACACCTTC. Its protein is CASSFRDGRSGYTF.

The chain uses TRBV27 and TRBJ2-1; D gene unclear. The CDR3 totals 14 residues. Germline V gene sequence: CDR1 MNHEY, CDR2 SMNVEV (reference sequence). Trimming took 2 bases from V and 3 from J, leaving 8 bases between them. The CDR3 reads CASSLRVGYNEQFF. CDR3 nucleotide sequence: TGTGCCAGCAGTTTAAGGGTTGGCTACAATGAGCAGTTCTTC.

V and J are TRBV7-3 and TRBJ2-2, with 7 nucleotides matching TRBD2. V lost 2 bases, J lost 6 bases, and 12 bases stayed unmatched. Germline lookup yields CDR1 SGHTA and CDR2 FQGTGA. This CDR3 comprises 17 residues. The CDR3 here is CASSLGISGVWAGELFF. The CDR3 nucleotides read TGTGCCAGCAGCTTAGGAATCAGCGGGGTTTGGGCCGGGGAGCTGTTTTTT.

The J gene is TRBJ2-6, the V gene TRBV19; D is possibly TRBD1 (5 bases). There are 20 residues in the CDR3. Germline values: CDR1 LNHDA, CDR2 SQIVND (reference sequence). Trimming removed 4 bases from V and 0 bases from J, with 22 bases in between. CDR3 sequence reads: CASSTRQGFLKSSGANVLTF. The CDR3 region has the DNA TGTGCCAGTAGTACCCGGCAGGGATTCCTTAAGAGCTCTGGGGCCAACGTCCTGACTTTC.

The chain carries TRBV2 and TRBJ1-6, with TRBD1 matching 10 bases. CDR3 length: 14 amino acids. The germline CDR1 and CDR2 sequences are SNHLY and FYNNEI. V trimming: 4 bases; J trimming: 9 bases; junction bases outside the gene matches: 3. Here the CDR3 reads CASSGDRGLSPLHF. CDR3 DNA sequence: TGTGCCAGCAGTGGCGACAGGGGGCTTTCACCCCTCCACTTT.

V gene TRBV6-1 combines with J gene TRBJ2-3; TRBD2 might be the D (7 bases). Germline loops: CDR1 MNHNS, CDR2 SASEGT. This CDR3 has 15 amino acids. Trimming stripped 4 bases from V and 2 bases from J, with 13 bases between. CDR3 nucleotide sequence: TGTGCCAGCAGTGGACGGGGGGCCATCACAGATACGCAGTATTTT. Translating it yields CASSGRGAITDTQYF.

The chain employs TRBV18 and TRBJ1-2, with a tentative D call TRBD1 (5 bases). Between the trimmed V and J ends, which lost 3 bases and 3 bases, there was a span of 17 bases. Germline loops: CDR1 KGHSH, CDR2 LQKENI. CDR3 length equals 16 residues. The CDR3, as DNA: TGTGCCAGCTCACCTCGGTCGGCAGGGAGGGACTATGGCTACACCTTC. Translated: CASSPRSAGRDYGYTF.

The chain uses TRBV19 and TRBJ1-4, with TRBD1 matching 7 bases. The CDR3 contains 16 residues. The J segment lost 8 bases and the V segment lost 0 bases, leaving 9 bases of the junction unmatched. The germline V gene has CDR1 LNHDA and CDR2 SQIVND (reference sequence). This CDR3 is CASSIDLNRGLEKLFF. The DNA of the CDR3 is TGTGCCAGTAGTATAGATTTAAACAGGGGTCTCGAAAAACTGTTTTTT.

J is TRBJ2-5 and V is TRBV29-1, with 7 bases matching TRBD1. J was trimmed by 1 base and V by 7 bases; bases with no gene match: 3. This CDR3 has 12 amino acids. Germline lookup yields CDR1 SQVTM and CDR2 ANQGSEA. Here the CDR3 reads CSAHRGQETQYF. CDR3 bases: TGCAGCGCCCACAGGGGCCAAGAGACCCAGTACTTC.